The present TCR beta chain was sequenced within a study of blood T cell repertoires in COVID-19 (dated by TCRdb to 2019 to 2021). Describing the broader study: Collaborator samples came from the United States, Italy and Spain and covered acute and convalescent phases of COVID-19. The material from the prospective study consisted of cDNA or gDNA derived from T cells, B-cell-depleted T cells, or PBMCs. Subjects who had been exposed to COVID-19, were actively infected with it, or had recovered from it provided the deeply sampled blood TCRbeta repertoires that made up the dataset. The repertoires were released in a freely available public database meant as a resource for research on the immune response to SARS-CoV-2. Samples were obtained from the ongoing ImmuneRACE study (first 160 participants) and from over 1,000 subjects provided by 6 global collaborators. The sample metadata nearly always contained a de-identified subject ID, COVID-19 status, age in years and sex. Where available, HLA class I and class II types were taken from metadata supplied by the sample provider and were not determined by assay-based typing.

CDR3 length: 16 amino acids, cysteine to phenylalanine. Only CDR3 DNA is held: 48 bases, read in frame from base 1. In the germline V gene, CDR1 corresponds to SGDLS and CDR2 to YYNGEE. V sheds 0 bases and J sheds 6 bases, leaving 15 bases between their ends. About this clone: The antigen it recognizes is unknown. Base qualities are not at hand, and no much larger clone is one base apart.

What the work shows at the level of the full study, not this receptor alone: The quantity of clinical and demographic metadata differed by source and by participant and was supplied without curation.

TCRbeta CDR3 regions were amplified from genomic DNA using the immunoSEQ Assay, a bias-controlled multiplex PCR. The study's processing was this. Nucleated cell counts per sample were estimated from amplification of reference gene primers within the assay. To quantify the absolute abundance of each unique TCRbeta CDR3 rearrangement, sequence reads were collapsed and filtered. For each sample, productive Simpson clonality was calculated as the square root of Simpson's diversity index over productive rearrangements. The immuneACCESS repertoire file appears here via TCRdb, limited to in-frame rearrangements. These files lack a portion of the clones; in checked studies, under half of the deficit traces to unresolved V genes, and the cause of the others is not known. V, J and clone size are taken as reported in that table, and D and trimming were inferred from the DNA itself. This sample lists about 530,000 clones; about 88% were detected once. Roughly 8.3% of the sample rests with the top ten.

One collaborating source in Seattle enrolled patients during active infection and followed them longitudinally through the course of disease. Each collaborating institution followed its own protocols to collect whole blood in K2EDTA tubes. Collaborator samples were shipped for TCRbeta analysis as frozen whole blood, isolated PBMCs, or DNA extracted from either sample type. The sequenced material came from peripheral blood. The receptor was isolated from a woman aged 45 to 65 with COVID-19, enrolled during active disease. The chain is encoded by TRBV9 joined to TRBJ2-2; TRBD2 is possibly the D segment (5 matching bases). The CDR3 protein is CASSVATGKMAGELFF. The DNA sequence is as follows: TGTGCCAGCAGCGTAGCTACGGGGAAGATGGCCGGGGAGCTGTTTTTT.